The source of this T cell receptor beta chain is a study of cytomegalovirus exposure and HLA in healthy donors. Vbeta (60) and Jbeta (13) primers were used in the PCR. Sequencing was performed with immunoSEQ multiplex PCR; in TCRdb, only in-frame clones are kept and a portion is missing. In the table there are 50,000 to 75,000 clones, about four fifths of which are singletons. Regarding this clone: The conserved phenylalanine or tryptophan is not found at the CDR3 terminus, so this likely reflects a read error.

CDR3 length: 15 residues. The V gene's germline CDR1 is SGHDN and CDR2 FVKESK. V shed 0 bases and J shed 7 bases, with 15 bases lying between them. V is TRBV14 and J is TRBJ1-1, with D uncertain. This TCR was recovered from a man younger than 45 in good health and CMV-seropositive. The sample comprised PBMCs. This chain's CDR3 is CASSQEYFGRREAFL. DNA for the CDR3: TGTGCCAGCAGCCAAGAGTACTTTGGCAGGCGTGAAGCTTTCCTT.